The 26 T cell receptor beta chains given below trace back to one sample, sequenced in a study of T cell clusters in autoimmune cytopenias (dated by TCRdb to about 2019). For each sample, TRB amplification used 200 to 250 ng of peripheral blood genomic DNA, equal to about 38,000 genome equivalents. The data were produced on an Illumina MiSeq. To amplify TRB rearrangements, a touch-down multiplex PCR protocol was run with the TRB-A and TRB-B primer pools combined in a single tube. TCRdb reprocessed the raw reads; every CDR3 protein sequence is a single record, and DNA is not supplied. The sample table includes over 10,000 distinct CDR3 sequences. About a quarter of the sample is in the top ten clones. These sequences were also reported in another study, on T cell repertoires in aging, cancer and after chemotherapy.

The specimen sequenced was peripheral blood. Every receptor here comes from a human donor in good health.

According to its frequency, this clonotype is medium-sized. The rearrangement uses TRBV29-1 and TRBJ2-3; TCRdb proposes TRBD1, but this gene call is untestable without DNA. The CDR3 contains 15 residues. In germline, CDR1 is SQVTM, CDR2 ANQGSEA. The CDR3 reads CSVDREGTSTDTQYF.

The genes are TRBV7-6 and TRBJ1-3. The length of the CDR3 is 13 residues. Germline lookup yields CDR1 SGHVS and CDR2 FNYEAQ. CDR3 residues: CASRNKQGNTIYF.

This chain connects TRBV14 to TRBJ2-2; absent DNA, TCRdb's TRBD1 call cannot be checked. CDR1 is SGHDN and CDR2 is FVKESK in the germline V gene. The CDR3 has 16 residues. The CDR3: CASSRGHATNTGELFF.

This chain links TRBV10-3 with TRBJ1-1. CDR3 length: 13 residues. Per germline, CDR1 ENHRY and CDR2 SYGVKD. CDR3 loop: CAISQEMNTEAFF.

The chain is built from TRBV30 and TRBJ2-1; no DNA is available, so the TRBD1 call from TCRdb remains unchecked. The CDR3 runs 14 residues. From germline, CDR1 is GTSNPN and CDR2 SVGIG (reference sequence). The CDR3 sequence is CAWSLGTGNNEQFF.

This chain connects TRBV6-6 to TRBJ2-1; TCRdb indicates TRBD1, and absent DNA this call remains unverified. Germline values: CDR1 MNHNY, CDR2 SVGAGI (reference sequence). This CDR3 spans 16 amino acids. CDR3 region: CASSYSWDRVNNEQFF.

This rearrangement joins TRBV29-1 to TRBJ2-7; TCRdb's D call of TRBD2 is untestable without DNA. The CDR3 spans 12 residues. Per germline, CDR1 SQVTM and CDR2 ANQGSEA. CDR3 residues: CSGSEGSYEQYF.

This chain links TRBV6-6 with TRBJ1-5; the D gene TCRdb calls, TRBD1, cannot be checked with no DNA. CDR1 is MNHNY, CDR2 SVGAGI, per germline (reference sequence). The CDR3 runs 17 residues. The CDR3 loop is CASSYSAQGGGNQPQHF.

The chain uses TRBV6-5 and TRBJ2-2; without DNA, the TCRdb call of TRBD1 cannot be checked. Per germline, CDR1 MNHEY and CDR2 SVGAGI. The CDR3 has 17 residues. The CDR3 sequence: CASSFWARQGLTGELFF.

CDR3: CASSLEPRAGGTGELFF. The rearrangement uses TRBV5-4 and TRBJ2-2; the TRBD1 assignment by TCRdb is unverifiable without DNA. The CDR3 is 17 residues long. Germline V gene lookup returns CDR1 SGHNT and CDR2 YYREEE (reference sequence).

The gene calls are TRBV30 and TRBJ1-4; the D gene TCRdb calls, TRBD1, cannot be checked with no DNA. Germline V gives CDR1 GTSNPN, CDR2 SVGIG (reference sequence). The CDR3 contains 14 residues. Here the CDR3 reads CAWSGGQWGEKLFF.

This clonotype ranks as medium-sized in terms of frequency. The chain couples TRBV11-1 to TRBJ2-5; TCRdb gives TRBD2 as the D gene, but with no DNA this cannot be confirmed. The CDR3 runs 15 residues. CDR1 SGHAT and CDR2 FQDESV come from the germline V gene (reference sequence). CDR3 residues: CASSLTPSGRETQYF.

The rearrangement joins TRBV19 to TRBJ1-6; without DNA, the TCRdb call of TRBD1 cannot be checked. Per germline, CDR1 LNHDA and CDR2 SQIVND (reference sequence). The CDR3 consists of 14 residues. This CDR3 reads CASTDRADNSPLHF. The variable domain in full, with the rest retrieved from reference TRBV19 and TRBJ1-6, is DGGITQSPKYLFRKEGQNVTLSCEQNLNHDAMYWYRQDPGQGLRLIYYSQIVNDFQKGDIAEGYSVSREKKESFPLTVTSAQKNPTAFYLCASTDRADNSPLHFGNGTRLTVT.

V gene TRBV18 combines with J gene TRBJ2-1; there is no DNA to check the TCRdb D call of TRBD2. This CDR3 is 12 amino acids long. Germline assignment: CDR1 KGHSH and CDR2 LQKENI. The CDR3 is CASRGGENEQFF.

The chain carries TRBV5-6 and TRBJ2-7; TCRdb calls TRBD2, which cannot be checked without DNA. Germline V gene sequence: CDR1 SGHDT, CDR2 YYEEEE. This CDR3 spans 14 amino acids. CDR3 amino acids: CASSLSGMAYEQYF.

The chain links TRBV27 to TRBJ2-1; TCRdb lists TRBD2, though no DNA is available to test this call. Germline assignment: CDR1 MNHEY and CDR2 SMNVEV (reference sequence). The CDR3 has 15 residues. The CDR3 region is CASSRPSGVYNEQFF.

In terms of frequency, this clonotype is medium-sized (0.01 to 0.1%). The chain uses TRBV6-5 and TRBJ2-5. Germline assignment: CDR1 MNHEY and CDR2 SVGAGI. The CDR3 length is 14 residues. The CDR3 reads CASSYSTNQETQYF.

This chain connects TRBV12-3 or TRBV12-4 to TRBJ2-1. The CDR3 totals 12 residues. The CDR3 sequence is CASSLERNEQFF.

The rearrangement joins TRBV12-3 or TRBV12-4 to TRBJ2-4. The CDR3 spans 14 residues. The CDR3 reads CASSLPRVKNIQYF.

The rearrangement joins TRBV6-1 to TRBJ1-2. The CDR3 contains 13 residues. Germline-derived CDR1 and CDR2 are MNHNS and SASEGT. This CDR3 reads CASSYRLLYGYTF.

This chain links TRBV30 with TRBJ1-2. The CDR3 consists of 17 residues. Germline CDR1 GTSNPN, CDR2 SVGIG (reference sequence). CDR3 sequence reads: CAWSVPPGTGSNYGYTF.

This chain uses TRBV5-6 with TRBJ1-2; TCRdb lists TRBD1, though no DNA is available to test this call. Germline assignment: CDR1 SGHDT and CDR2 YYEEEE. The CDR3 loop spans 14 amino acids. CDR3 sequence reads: CASSTAGQDYGYTF.

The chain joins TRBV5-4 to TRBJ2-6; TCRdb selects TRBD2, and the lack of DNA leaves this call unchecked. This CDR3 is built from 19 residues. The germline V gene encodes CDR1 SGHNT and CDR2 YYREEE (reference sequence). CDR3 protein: CASSFPIGGGSSGANVLTF.

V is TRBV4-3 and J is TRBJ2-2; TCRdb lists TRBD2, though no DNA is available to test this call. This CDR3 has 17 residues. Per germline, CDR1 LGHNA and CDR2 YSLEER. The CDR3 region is CASSQGLAGGWLEELFF.

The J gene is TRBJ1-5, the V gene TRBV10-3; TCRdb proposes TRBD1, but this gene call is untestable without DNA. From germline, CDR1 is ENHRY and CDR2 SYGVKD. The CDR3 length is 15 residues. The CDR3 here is CAISEETGGNQPQHF.

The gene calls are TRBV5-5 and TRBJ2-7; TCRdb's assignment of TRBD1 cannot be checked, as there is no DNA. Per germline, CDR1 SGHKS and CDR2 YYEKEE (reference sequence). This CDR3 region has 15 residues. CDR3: CASSLARGVGYEQYF.